The 23 T cell receptor beta chains below come from one sample, sequenced in a study of blood T cells in healthy people across ages. Using a J-beta primer mix together with a sample-barcoded 5' primer, a second PCR was run for roughly 6 to 12 cycles. TCRdb independently ran MiXCR on the 5' RACE reads; one entry per CDR3 protein. The repertoire holds 750,000 or so distinct CDR3 sequences, with around a quarter as singletons. The data were also submitted as part of a second study, on T cells of mothers and their children.

The sequenced sample was blood. The receptors originated from a boy aged 5 to 17 in good health.

This chain connects TRBV27 to TRBJ2-7, with D possibly being TRBD1 or TRBD2 (6 bases each). There are 15 residues in the CDR3. With 6 bases removed from V and 4 bases from J, the gap between germline ends came to 19 bases. The germline gives CDR1 MNHEY, CDR2 SMNVEV (reference sequence). Here the CDR3 reads CASSSPLRGQYEQYF. The CDR3, as DNA: TGTGCCAGCAGCTCCCCCCTACGGGGGCAGTACGAGCAGTACTTC.

CDR3 DNA sequence: TGTGCCAGCAGTGGGGGACCTGGCGGGGAGCTGTTTTTT. Its translation is CASSGGPGGELFF. The gene calls are TRBV2 and TRBJ2-2; D may match TRBD1 or TRBD2 (5 bases each). The V end was cut by 4 bases, the J end by 7 bases, with 10 bases between. The germline CDR1 and CDR2 sequences are SNHLY and FYNNEI. The CDR3 has 13 residues.

The V call is TRBV11-3, the J call TRBJ2-7; 8 bases line up with TRBD2. After removal of 2 bases from V and 6 bases from J, the junction contained 9 bases not matched to a gene. CDR1 is SGHNT and CDR2 is YENEEA in the germline V gene. This CDR3 is built from 15 residues. The CDR3 coding sequence is TGTGCCAGCAGCTTAAACGTGCGGGGGGAATCCGAGCAGTACTTC. Translated, it gives CASSLNVRGESEQYF.

This clonotype came up a few times. The chain carries TRBV14 and TRBJ2-7; 7 bases are shared with TRBD2. V was pared by 6 bases and J by 0 bases, with 2 bases of the junction left unmatched. This CDR3 is built from 13 residues. Germline V gene sequence: CDR1 SGHDN, CDR2 FVKESK. This chain's CDR3 is CASRRTSSYEQYF. As DNA, the CDR3 is TGTGCCAGCAGGAGGACTAGCTCCTACGAGCAGTACTTC.

This clonotype was detected many times. One junction end disagrees with the germline gene, perhaps due to a read error. The V and J genes are TRBV19 and TRBJ1-2, with 7 bases aligning to TRBD1. This CDR3 has 13 amino acids. Germline V lookup: CDR1 LNHDA, CDR2 SQIVND (reference sequence). The CDR3 spells CASSIQGNYGYTF. CDR3 sequence (DNA): TGTGCCAGCAGTATACAGGGGAACTATGGCTACACCTTC. The full variable domain, in which reference TRBV19 and TRBJ1-2 provide the parts outside the CDR3, is DGGITQSPKYLFRKEGQNVTLSCEQNLNHDAMYWYRQDPGQGLRLIYYSQIVNDFQKGDIAEGYSVSREKKESFPLTVTSAQKNPTAFYLCASSIQGNYGYTFGSGTRLTVV.

This clonotype was observed a few times. Written as DNA, the CDR3 is TGTGCCAGCAGCCCTTTGTGGACGAAGCGGGGGGCCCGAGAGACCCAGTACTTC. Amino acid sequence: CASSPLWTKRGARETQYF. The chain links TRBV7-9 to TRBJ2-5; 9 bases agree with TRBD2. The V gene end was trimmed by 5 bases and the J gene end by 4 bases; junction bases not matched to a gene: 17. The CDR3 length is 18 residues. Germline V gene sequence: CDR1 SEHNR, CDR2 FQNEAQ (reference sequence).

The table lists this clonotype with a few counts. The genes are TRBV9 and TRBJ2-3; 8 nucleotides agree with TRBD1. V gave up 4 bases and J gave up 2 bases; unmatched junction bases: 6. Germline loops: CDR1 SGDLS, CDR2 YYNGEE. The CDR3 is made up of 15 amino acids. Here the CDR3 DNA reads TGTGCCAGCAGCCCGACAGGGGCCCTCACAGATACGCAGTATTTT. It translates to CASSPTGALTDTQYF.

This chain uses TRBV29-1 with TRBJ2-3, with 8 bases aligning to TRBD1. Losses at the gene ends were 4 bases for V and 5 bases for J; bases not matched to a gene: 14. Germline-derived CDR1 and CDR2 are SQVTM and ANQGSEA. The CDR3 is 16 amino acids. The CDR3 protein is CSVGVEQGALGDTQYF. For the CDR3, the DNA is TGCAGCGTTGGGGTGGAGCAGGGGGCGCTCGGAGATACGCAGTATTTT.

With regard to this clonotype: Relative to the germline gene, one junction end is altered; a read error may explain this. V is TRBV6-5 and J is TRBJ2-5; TRBD1 aligns across 7 bases. Germline lookup yields CDR1 MNHEY and CDR2 SVGAGI. This CDR3 has 12 amino acids. CDR3 amino acids: CASGYVTGTQHF. In nucleotides, the CDR3 is TGTGCCAGCGGATATGTGACAGGGACCCAGCACTTC.

The chain carries TRBV20-1 and TRBJ2-1, with D perhaps being TRBD1 or TRBD2 (5 bases each). Germline V CDR1 and CDR2: DFQATT, SNEGSKA (reference sequence). The CDR3 covers 19 residues. The V gene lost 0 bases and the J gene lost 0 bases, with 21 bases spanning the gap. The chain's CDR3 is CSAREEGNIYPSSYNEQFF. The CDR3 DNA follows: TGCAGTGCTAGAGAAGAGGGGAATATCTACCCGAGCTCCTACAATGAGCAGTTCTTC.

This clonotype was counted only a few times. The V and J genes are TRBV5-5 and TRBJ2-7, with 7 bases that match TRBD1. Germline lookup yields CDR1 SGHKS and CDR2 YYEKEE (reference sequence). This CDR3 is 15 amino acids long. J lost 2 bases, V lost 5 bases, and 10 bases had no gene match. The CDR3 nucleotides read TGTGCCAGCAGTTGGACCGGGACAGATCCCTACGAGCAGTACTTC. As protein: CASSWTGTDPYEQYF.

Only a few counts were recorded for this clonotype. This may stem from a read error, because a much larger clone lies one nucleotide away. The conserved closing phenylalanine or tryptophan is absent in this CDR3, likely reflecting a read error. CDR3 nucleotides: TGTGCCAGCTCACCGGGACAGACTGAAGCTTTCCTT. Translation gives CASSPGQTEAFL. The genes are TRBV18 and TRBJ1-1; 7 bases fit TRBD1. V lost 3 bases to trimming and J lost 5 bases; unmatched junction nucleotides: 0. Germline loops: CDR1 KGHSH, CDR2 LQKENI. The CDR3 covers 12 residues.

As to this clonotype: The CDR3 carries no conserved terminal phenylalanine or tryptophan, so it likely arises from a read error. DNA for the CDR3: TGTGCCAGCAGCCAAGATTCCCAGCGGGAGTTCAGCGAGCAGTACTTG. Its protein is CASSQDSQREFSEQYL. J is TRBJ2-7 and V is TRBV4-2; 8 bases line up with TRBD2. The CDR3 spans 16 residues. V shed 0 bases and J 6 bases; nucleotides not matched to a gene: 10. Germline values: CDR1 LGHNA, CDR2 YNFKEQ.

This clonotype was counted a few times. This rearrangement joins TRBV6-1 to TRBJ2-7; D perhaps matches TRBD1 (6 bases). The CDR3 has 14 residues. Trimming removed 4 bases at V and 0 bases at J, with 10 bases between. The germline V gene encodes CDR1 MNHNS and CDR2 SASEGT. The CDR3 bases are TGTGCCAGCAGTGGACAGGAGAGCTCCTACGAGCAGTACTTC. This codes for CASSGQESSYEQYF.

J is TRBJ2-1 and V is TRBV29-1; maybe TRBD2 (6 bases). Per germline, CDR1 SQVTM and CDR2 ANQGSEA. The CDR3 extends over 15 amino acids. V was clipped by 5 bases and J by 8 bases, with 22 bases between them. In nucleotides, the CDR3 is TGCAGCGTTCAGGGCTCGGGAGAGAGTCTGGATGAGCAGTTCTTC. It translates to CSVQGSGESLDEQFF.

This clonotype was counted a few times. The chain employs TRBV24-1 and TRBJ2-5, with D unclear. Per the germline V gene, CDR1 is KGHDR and CDR2 is SFDVKD. CDR3 size: 13 residues. Trimming removed 7 bases at V and 5 bases at J, with 13 bases between. CDR3 bases: TGTGCCACCAGCACACTACACGGGGAGACCCAGTACTTC. Amino acids: CATSTLHGETQYF.

The chain links TRBV28 to TRBJ1-1, with TRBD1 matching 8 bases. Trimming cost V 6 bases and J 7 bases; bases outside gene matches: 10. The CDR3 has 14 residues. Germline V CDR1 and CDR2: MDHEN, SYDVKM. CDR3 sequence: CASSYTGGGGEAFF. CDR3 bases: TGTGCCAGCAGCTATACAGGGGGTGGAGGTGAAGCTTTCTTT.

This clonotype came up many times. CDR3 DNA sequence: TGTGCCAGCAGTTATCTCAGCGAGCAGTACTTC. The encoded protein is CASSYLSEQYF. V is TRBV27 and J is TRBJ2-7, with unresolved D. The CDR3 runs to 11 residues. V lost 4 bases and J 6 bases, leaving 7 bases between the germline ends. Germline lookup yields CDR1 MNHEY and CDR2 SMNVEV (reference sequence).

The rearrangement uses TRBV7-8 and TRBJ1-3; D is ambiguous. With 4 bases removed from V and 1 base from J, the gap between germline ends came to 14 bases. This CDR3 has 16 amino acids. CDR1 is SGHVS, CDR2 FQNEAQ, per germline. Here the CDR3 reads CASSSSGWQSGNTIYF. CDR3 sequence (DNA): TGTGCCAGCAGCTCTTCAGGTTGGCAATCTGGAAACACCATATATTTT.

The chain uses TRBV24-1 and TRBJ2-2, with 8 bases aligning to TRBD1. Trimming took 7 bases from V and 4 from J; bases not matched to a gene: 4. This CDR3 comprises 14 residues. From germline, CDR1 is KGHDR and CDR2 SFDVKD. CDR3 in amino acids: CATRSGQGTGELFF. For the CDR3, the DNA is TGTGCCACCAGGAGTGGACAGGGCACCGGGGAGCTGTTTTTT.

V is TRBV12-3 or TRBV12-4 and J is TRBJ1-2; 9 positions agree with TRBD1. The CDR3 extends over 15 amino acids. J lost 6 bases, V lost 3 bases, and 8 bases had no gene match. CDR3 sequence reads: CASSFRTGAMDGYTF. In DNA form, the CDR3 reads TGTGCCAGCAGTTTTCGGACAGGGGCCATGGATGGCTACACCTTC.

This rearrangement joins TRBV20-1 to TRBJ2-1, with D possibly being TRBD1 or TRBD2 (5 bases each). The CDR3 loop spans 16 amino acids. Deletions cut 0 bases from V and 2 bases from J, with 14 bases between. Germline V gives CDR1 DFQATT, CDR2 SNEGSKA (reference sequence). CDR3 bases: TGCAGTGCTAGAGATTTGGGACGAGCGACCTACAATGAGCAGTTCTTC. This encodes CSARDLGRATYNEQFF.

The chain uses TRBV20-1 and TRBJ2-5, with 11 nucleotides matching TRBD2. The CDR3 spans 16 residues. Per the germline V gene, CDR1 is DFQATT and CDR2 is SNEGSKA (reference sequence). The V and J ends lost 3 bases and 2 bases, in that order; junction bases with no gene match: 8. The CDR3 is CSASKGLAGGQETQYF. The CDR3 bases are TGCAGTGCTAGTAAAGGGCTAGCGGGAGGACAAGAGACCCAGTACTTC.